Below, one TCR beta chain is given with its context. The antigen is not known. This sample was included in a study of blood T cells in healthy people across ages. The CDR3 has 13 amino acids. Trimming removed 10 bases from V and 2 bases from J, with 12 bases in between. Study outcomes and limitations: Nothing was known about donor CMV status, and this possibly confounded expanded clonotype changes.

The second PCR ran about 6 to 12 cycles with a sample-barcoded 5' primer and J-beta primers. A single record per CDR3 protein comes from TCRdb applying MiXCR to the 5' RACE reads. The sample lists about 1.8 million distinct CDR3 sequences; around half were seen once. The specimen was blood. The genes are TRBV12-3 or TRBV12-4 and TRBJ2-1; D might be TRBD2 (6 bases). The receptor comes from a middle-aged woman in good health. This CDR3 is CAIGTGTYNEQFF. The CDR3 bases are TGTGCCATTGGGACTGGGACCTACAATGAGCAGTTCTTC.